These 21 T cell receptor beta chains came from one sample sequenced in a study of blood T cell repertoires in COVID-19. Generated by immunoSEQ multiplex PCR, the TCRdb table keeps only in-frame clones and is missing some. The sample has 100,000 to 150,000 clones; approximately 80% are singletons. The sequencing input was peripheral blood. The receptor source for this set is a woman aged 60-70 years with acute or convalescent COVID-19.

This chain joins TRBV3-1 (or the pseudogene TRBV3-2) and TRBJ2-2; tentatively, D is TRBD1 (7 bases). Germline V gene sequence: CDR1 LGHDT, CDR2 YNNKEL (reference sequence). This CDR3 contains 17 residues. V lost 3 bases, J lost 1 base, and 15 bases lay in between. The CDR3 spells CASSHGFQGGNTGELFF. In nucleotides, the CDR3 is TGTGCCAGCAGCCATGGCTTCCAGGGGGGGAACACCGGGGAGCTGTTTTTT.

This clone appeared once. The chain employs TRBV3-1 (or the pseudogene TRBV3-2) and TRBJ2-2; D is uncertain. CDR1 LGHDT and CDR2 YNNKEL come from the germline V gene (reference sequence). Trimming removed 1 base at V and 3 bases at J, with 3 bases between. The CDR3 contains 13 residues. The CDR3 DNA follows: TGTGCCAGCAGCCAAGCCGACACCGGGGAGCTGTTTTTT. Its protein is CASSQADTGELFF.

The rearrangement joins TRBV7-9 to TRBJ2-2; 8 bases match TRBD1. The trim removed 3 bases at V and 5 bases at J, leaving 8 bases unmatched. This CDR3 region has 16 residues. Germline V gene lookup returns CDR1 SEHNR and CDR2 FQNEAQ (reference sequence). The CDR3 bases are TGTGCCAGCAGCTTCGACAGGGGAGGTTCAACCGGGGAGCTGTTTTTT. Encoded protein: CASSFDRGGSTGELFF.

This chain connects TRBV30 to TRBJ1-2; D is unresolved. The CDR3 runs to 13 residues. V was clipped by 3 bases and J by 2 bases, with 10 bases between them. Germline V gene sequence: CDR1 GTSNPN, CDR2 SVGIG (reference sequence). The CDR3 loop is CAWRKSANYGYTF. The DNA for the CDR3 is TGTGCCTGGAGGAAAAGCGCGAACTATGGCTACACCTTC.

The V and J genes are TRBV6-5 and TRBJ1-3; D gene ambiguous. V lost 7 bases and J 0 bases, leaving 7 bases between the germline ends. The CDR3 extends over 13 amino acids. Germline CDR1 reads MNHEY; CDR2 reads SVGAGI. DNA for the CDR3: TGTGCCAGCATACAAAGCTCTGGAAACACCATATATTTT. Translating it yields CASIQSSGNTIYF.

This clone is a singleton in its sample. The CDR3 DNA is TGTGCCAGCAGTTTACGGGACAGGGGGCAGGATGAAAAACTGTTTTTT. Translated: CASSLRDRGQDEKLFF. The chain recombines TRBV27 with TRBJ1-4, with 12 bases fitting TRBD1. V gave up 2 bases and J gave up 6 bases; unmatched junction bases: 4. There are 16 residues in the CDR3. Looked up from germline, CDR1 is MNHEY and CDR2 is SMNVEV (reference sequence).

This clone has a handful of counts. The genes are TRBV7-3 and TRBJ1-1; 10 nucleotides align to TRBD1. J gave up 4 bases and V 2 bases, and 7 bases lay outside the gene matches. This CDR3 contains 16 residues. Germline V gives CDR1 SGHTA, CDR2 FQGTGA. CDR3 sequence (DNA): TGTGCCAGCAGCTTACAGCGACAGGGGGCCGGCACTGAAGCTTTCTTT. Translation: CASSLQRQGAGTEAFF.

This chain joins TRBV28 and TRBJ2-1; 8 bases align to TRBD1. Germline assignment: CDR1 MDHEN and CDR2 SYDVKM. This CDR3 region has 13 residues. Trimming cost V 6 bases and J 8 bases; bases outside gene matches: 6. The CDR3 sequence is CASRPGTGDEQFF. The CDR3 coding sequence is TGTGCCAGCAGGCCCGGGACAGGCGATGAGCAGTTCTTC.

The chain uses TRBV18 and TRBJ2-3; D is uncertain. The CDR3 sequence is 13 residues long. Germline loops: CDR1 KGHSH, CDR2 LQKENI. Deletions cut 3 bases from V and 3 bases from J, with 7 bases between. The CDR3 coding sequence is TGTGCCAGCTCACCGCCGGTTACAGATACGCAGTATTTT. Protein sequence: CASSPPVTDTQYF.

The table lists this clone with a count of one. The gene calls are TRBV2 and TRBJ2-6; D unresolved. The CDR3 extends over 16 amino acids. Per the germline V gene, CDR1 is SNHLY and CDR2 is FYNNEI. Trimming took 7 bases from V and 2 from J, leaving 15 bases between them. The CDR3 DNA reads TGTGCCAGCACTACAGACCCGGTCCCTGGGGCCAACGTCCTGACTTTC. This sequence encodes CASTTDPVPGANVLTF.

The chain has TRBV27 and TRBJ1-4, with a possible D match to TRBD1 (6 bases). With 5 bases removed from V and 3 bases from J, the gap between germline ends came to 16 bases. CDR1 is MNHEY, CDR2 SMNVEV, per germline (reference sequence). The CDR3 is 16 residues long. Written as DNA, the CDR3 is TGTGCCAGCAGTGCCCAACAGGGTCTTGCTAATGAAAAACTGTTTTTT. This translates into CASSAQQGLANEKLFF.

The chain combines TRBV11-3 with TRBJ1-1; 7 bases fit TRBD1. The length of the CDR3 is 13 residues. Germline loops: CDR1 SGHNT, CDR2 YENEEA. Trimming cost V 9 bases and J 1 base; bases outside gene matches: 5. CDR3 in amino acids: CASSGQANTEAFF. CDR3 nucleotide sequence: TGTGCCAGTTCCGGACAGGCGAACACTGAAGCTTTCTTT. The full variable domain, completed using reference TRBV11-3 and TRBJ1-1, is EAGVVQSPRYKIIEKKQPVAFWCNPISGHNTLYWYLQNLGQGPELLIRYENEEAVDDSQLPKDRFSAERLKGVDSTLKIQPAELGDSAVYLCASSGQANTEAFFGQGTRLTVV.

The CDR3 protein is CASRTGNGYTF. The CDR3 DNA is TGTGCCAGCAGGACAGGGAACGGCTACACCTTC. The rearrangement uses TRBV6-5 and TRBJ1-2; 7 bases agree with TRBD1. The V and J ends lost 6 bases and 8 bases, in that order; junction bases with no gene match: 3. The CDR3 extends over 11 amino acids. Germline lookup yields CDR1 MNHEY and CDR2 SVGAGI.

A few counts support this clone. The CDR3 reads CASSPPSGTSGEETQYF. The CDR3 coding sequence is TGCGCCAGCAGCCCACCGTCCGGGACTAGCGGGGAAGAGACCCAGTACTTC. The V call is TRBV5-1, the J call TRBJ2-5; 13 bases are a match to TRBD2. With 4 bases clipped from V and 3 bases from J, the junction kept 9 bases outside the gene matches. Germline V gene lookup returns CDR1 SGHRS and CDR2 YFSETQ. This CDR3 is built from 17 residues. The entire variable domain, with the rest obtained from reference TRBV5-1 and TRBJ2-5, is as follows: KAGVTQTPRYLIKTRGQQVTLSCSPISGHRSVSWYQQTPGQGLQFLFEYFSETQRNKGNFPGRFSGRQFSNSRSEMNVSTLELGDSALYLCASSPPSGTSGEETQYFGPGTRLLVL.

The chain has TRBV3-1 (or the pseudogene TRBV3-2) and TRBJ2-5; D perhaps matches TRBD1 (5 bases). Trimming left V 1 base short and J 1 base short, with 10 bases between. CDR1 and CDR2 from the germline V gene are LGHDT and YNNKEL (reference sequence). The CDR3 totals 15 residues. For the CDR3, the DNA is TGTGCCAGCAGCCAAGTTTTCACAGGCCAAGAGACCCAGTACTTC. It codes for CASSQVFTGQETQYF.

Only a few counts were recorded for this clone. The chain employs TRBV5-6 and TRBJ2-5, with a tentative D call TRBD2 (6 bases). The CDR3 runs to 14 residues. CDR1 and CDR2 (germline): SGHDT, YYEEEE. Trimming took 0 bases from V and 7 from J, leaving 13 bases between them. CDR3 in DNA: TGTGCCAGCAGCTTGGTTCAGGGAGCGGGGACCCAGTACTTC. Translation: CASSLVQGAGTQYF.

The V gene is TRBV6-6, the J gene TRBJ2-7; 9 bases line up with TRBD2. The CDR3 spans 15 residues. Trimming cost V 4 bases and J 4 bases; bases outside gene matches: 8. Per germline, CDR1 MNHNY and CDR2 SVGAGI (reference sequence). The CDR3: CASSSRLAEAYEQYF. In DNA form, the CDR3 reads TGTGCCAGCAGTTCCAGACTAGCGGAGGCTTACGAGCAGTACTTC.

Of note for this clone: A junction end diverges from the germline sequence, so it may reflect a read error. CDR3 residues: CASSYDRAANF. The CDR3, as DNA: TGTGCCAGCAGTTATGACAGGGCGGCCAACTTC. The chain combines TRBV2 with TRBJ2-5; 7 nucleotides agree with TRBD1. The CDR3 totals 11 residues. Germline V lookup: CDR1 SNHLY, CDR2 FYNNEI. The full variable domain, its missing parts supplied by reference TRBV2 and TRBJ2-5, is EPEVTQTPSHQVTQMGQEVILRCVPISNHLYFYWYRQILGQKVEFLVSFYNNEISEKSEIFDDQFSVERPDGSNFTLKIRSTKLEDSAMYFCASSYDRAANFGPGTRLLVL.

The CDR3 loop is CASSQVWTGRNQPQHF. CDR3 sequence (DNA): TGCGCCAGCAGCCAAGTGTGGACAGGGCGGAATCAGCCCCAGCATTTT. The chain carries TRBV4-1 and TRBJ1-5; 8 bases are shared with TRBD1. The germline CDR1 and CDR2 sequences are MGHRA and YSYEKL. V was clipped by 1 base and J by 4 bases; unmatched bases: 6. The CDR3 loop spans 16 amino acids.

A single count supports this clone. The CDR3 reads CASSPRGPYNEQFF. CDR3 DNA: TGTGCCAGCAGCCCGCGGGGGCCCTACAATGAGCAGTTCTTC. The chain joins TRBV11-3 to TRBJ2-1, with a weak D call TRBD2 (7 bases). Trimming removed 5 bases at V and 2 bases at J, with 10 bases between. Germline V gene lookup returns CDR1 SGHNT and CDR2 YENEEA. The CDR3 spans 14 residues.

This clone was observed a handful of times. The chain joins TRBV19 to TRBJ1-3; D gene unclear. This CDR3 spans 15 amino acids. Trimming shortened V by 2 bases and J by 0 bases, and 8 bases separated the two germline ends. CDR1 is LNHDA, CDR2 SQIVND, per germline (reference sequence). The CDR3 is CASSIITSSGNTIYF. The DNA for the CDR3 is TGTGCCAGTAGTATAATAACCAGCTCTGGAAACACCATATATTTT.